These 26 T cell receptor beta chains came from one sample sequenced in a study of identical twins. From the 5' RACE reads, TCRdb called clonotypes with MiXCR, one entry per CDR3 protein. The sample shows about 890,000 distinct CDR3 sequences, 9% to 15% of them seen only once. The sample was also reused in another study, on yellow fever vaccine responses in identical twins.

Sequenced material: PBMCs. The receptors stem from a woman aged 18-29 years in good health.

This clonotype was seen ten or more times. The CDR3 coding sequence is TGCAGCGTTGAAGTTGGACAGCGCACTGAAGCTTTCTTT. Its protein is CSVEVGQRTEAFF. This chain joins TRBV29-1 and TRBJ1-1; D perhaps matches TRBD1 (6 bases). Germline V gene data show CDR1 as SQVTM and CDR2 as ANQGSEA. V was clipped by 1 base and J by 4 bases, with 10 bases between them. CDR3 length: 13 amino acids. The full variable domain, its missing parts supplied by reference TRBV29-1 and TRBJ1-1, is SAVISQKPSRDICQRGTSLTIQCQVDSQVTMMFWYRQQPGQSLTLIATANQGSEATYESGFVIDKFPISRPNLTFSTLTVSNMSPEDSSIYLCSVEVGQRTEAFFGQGTRLTVV.

The J gene is TRBJ2-7, the V gene TRBV18, with D hard to call. The CDR3 covers 13 residues. Germline V gene data show CDR1 as KGHSH and CDR2 as LQKENI. Trimming pared 0 bases from V and 7 bases from J, leaving 10 bases between. The CDR3 coding sequence is TGTGCCAGCTCACCACCGATGACCTGGGAGCAGTACTTC. Amino acids: CASSPPMTWEQYF. Complete variable domain (other parts from reference TRBV18 and TRBJ2-7): NAGVMQNPRHLVRRRGQEARLRCSPMKGHSHVYWYRQLPEEGLKFMVYLQKENIIDESGMPKERFSAEFPKEGPSILRIQQVVRGDSAAYFCASSPPMTWEQYFGPGTRLTVT.

This chain connects TRBV19 to TRBJ1-5, with unresolved D. Germline V gene data show CDR1 as LNHDA and CDR2 as SQIVND (reference sequence). Trimming took off 7 bases at V and 7 bases at J, with 11 bases between the two ends. CDR3 length: 12 amino acids. The DNA of the CDR3 is TGTGCCAGTACCGAGCGGGCACAGCCCCAGCATTTT. Protein: CASTERAQPQHF. Filled out from reference TRBV19 and TRBJ1-5, the complete variable domain reads DGGITQSPKYLFRKEGQNVTLSCEQNLNHDAMYWYRQDPGQGLRLIYYSQIVNDFQKGDIAEGYSVSREKKESFPLTVTSAQKNPTAFYLCASTERAQPQHFGDGTRLSIL.

V and J are TRBV2 and TRBJ1-1; tentatively, D is TRBD1 (6 bases). CDR3 length equals 15 residues. Per the germline V gene, CDR1 is SNHLY and CDR2 is FYNNEI. Between the trimmed V and J ends, which lost 3 bases and 0 bases, there was a span of 11 bases. In DNA form, the CDR3 reads TGTGCCAGCAGTGACGGGGACACTATGAACACTGAAGCTTTCTTT. It yields the protein CASSDGDTMNTEAFF.

The gene calls are TRBV10-3 and TRBJ2-2; D remains ambiguous. The CDR3 contains 14 residues. Trimming took 2 bases from V and 1 from J, leaving 5 bases between them. From germline, CDR1 is ENHRY and CDR2 SYGVKD. The CDR3 region is CAISERENTGELFF. CDR3 bases: TGTGCCATCAGTGAGAGGGAGAACACCGGGGAGCTGTTTTTT.

This clonotype showed up just a few times. The chain couples TRBV6-5 to TRBJ2-1; tentative D call: TRBD2 (6 bases). Trimming took off 2 bases at V and 3 bases at J, with 11 bases between the two ends. This CDR3 is 15 amino acids long. Germline V gene lookup returns CDR1 MNHEY and CDR2 SVGAGI. In nucleotides, the CDR3 is TGTGCCAGCAGTTACACGCGGGGTCTCTACAATGAGCAGTTCTTC. Residues: CASSYTRGLYNEQFF.

This chain links TRBV5-1 with TRBJ2-3; tentative D call: TRBD2 (7 bases). The V gene's germline CDR1 is SGHRS and CDR2 YFSETQ. This CDR3 region has 15 residues. The V end lost 1 base, the J end lost 3 bases, and 12 bases lay between the germline ends. The CDR3 reads CASSLNGGPTDTQYF. DNA for the CDR3: TGCGCCAGCAGCTTGAACGGGGGGCCGACAGATACGCAGTATTTT.

The rearrangement joins TRBV5-1 to TRBJ2-3, with 9 bases aligning to TRBD1. Germline V gene lookup returns CDR1 SGHRS and CDR2 YFSETQ. After removal of 3 bases from V and 3 bases from J, the junction contained 5 bases not matched to a gene. The CDR3 has 15 residues. DNA of the CDR3: TGCGCCAGCAGCTCAAAGACAGGGGGGACAGATACGCAGTATTTT. Protein sequence: CASSSKTGGTDTQYF.

This chain joins TRBV18 and TRBJ2-3; D not certain. The germline V gene has CDR1 KGHSH and CDR2 LQKENI. V lost 0 bases, J lost 2 bases, and 18 bases lay in between. CDR3 size: 18 residues. Here the CDR3 DNA reads TGTGCCAGCTCACCACCGGGTCGTAGTCTAGGGCTCACAGATACGCAGTATTTT. Translating it yields CASSPPGRSLGLTDTQYF. Full variable domain (rest looked up from reference TRBV18 and TRBJ2-3): NAGVMQNPRHLVRRRGQEARLRCSPMKGHSHVYWYRQLPEEGLKFMVYLQKENIIDESGMPKERFSAEFPKEGPSILRIQQVVRGDSAAYFCASSPPGRSLGLTDTQYFGPGTRLTVL.

The J gene is TRBJ2-6, the V gene TRBV4-1, with D unclear. The V and J ends lost 5 bases and 12 bases respectively, with 20 bases between them. Germline values: CDR1 MGHRA, CDR2 YSYEKL. The CDR3 sequence is 15 residues long. CDR3 sequence: CASSIRTTNGGVLTF. The CDR3 nucleotides are TGCGCCAGCAGCATTCGGACGACAAACGGCGGCGTCCTGACTTTC.

This clonotype turned up a few times. The V call is TRBV7-8, the J call TRBJ2-1, with D perhaps matching TRBD1 or TRBD2 (5 bases each). Germline assignment: CDR1 SGHVS and CDR2 FQNEAQ. V was trimmed by 5 bases and J by 0 bases, leaving 20 bases between them. The CDR3 is 18 amino acids. The CDR3 DNA reads TGTGCCAGCAGCCGAGGGGTCTCGTTAACCTACTCCTACAATGAGCAGTTCTTC. Its translation is CASSRGVSLTYSYNEQFF.

The rearrangement uses TRBV27 and TRBJ2-3; the D gene could be TRBD1 or TRBD2 (6 bases each). This CDR3 spans 14 amino acids. Germline V gene lookup returns CDR1 MNHEY and CDR2 SMNVEV (reference sequence). The V and J ends lost 3 bases and 5 bases respectively, with 12 bases between them. The CDR3 coding sequence is TGTGCCAGCAGTTTCGGGGGCGCAGTAGATACGCAGTATTTT. Translation gives CASSFGGAVDTQYF.

The chain joins TRBV20-1 to TRBJ1-5; possible D gene TRBD1, 5 bases. The CDR3 runs to 13 residues. Per the germline V gene, CDR1 is DFQATT and CDR2 is SNEGSKA (reference sequence). Trimming took off 5 bases at V and 3 bases at J, with 11 bases between the two ends. The chain's CDR3 is CSARGPNNQPQHF. CDR3 coding DNA: TGCAGTGCTCGGGGACCGAACAATCAGCCCCAGCATTTT.

This clonotype has only a few counts. J is TRBJ1-6 and V is TRBV13; D remains unclear. The germline gives CDR1 PRHDT, CDR2 FYEKMQ (reference sequence). Trimming left V 2 bases short and J 9 bases short, with 8 bases between. The CDR3 has 13 amino acids. The CDR3: CASSLQARSPLHF. The CDR3 coding sequence is TGTGCCAGCAGCTTACAGGCCCGTTCACCCCTCCACTTT.

The chain joins TRBV4-1 to TRBJ2-5; TRBD2 matches at 13 bases. The CDR3 runs to 21 residues. V lost 2 bases and J lost 2; bases outside the gene matches: 17. Per germline, CDR1 MGHRA and CDR2 YSYEKL. The CDR3 DNA reads as TGCGCCAGCAGCCAACCTACCCCCGGGACTAGCGGGGTAAAAGGGCAAGAGACCCAGTACTTC. Protein sequence: CASSQPTPGTSGVKGQETQYF.

This clonotype was found a few times. DNA of the CDR3: TGCGCCAGCAGCCAGGGAAAGTCGAACACCGGGGAGCTGTTTTTT. Encoded protein: CASSQGKSNTGELFF. V is TRBV4-1 and J is TRBJ2-2, with D unresolved. The ends were cut back, 3 bases at V and 0 bases at J, with 8 bases in the middle. CDR1 MGHRA and CDR2 YSYEKL come from the germline V gene. CDR3 length: 15 amino acids.

This clonotype was seen more than once but under ten times. The rearrangement links TRBV5-1 to TRBJ2-1, with D possibly matching TRBD1 (6 bases). The V end lost 2 bases, the J end lost 2 bases, and 14 bases lay between the germline ends. The length of the CDR3 is 16 residues. CDR1 SGHRS and CDR2 YFSETQ come from the germline V gene. CDR3 residues: CASSFSQGPPYNEQFF. CDR3 nucleotide sequence: TGCGCCAGCAGCTTTTCTCAGGGGCCCCCCTACAATGAGCAGTTCTTC.

This clonotype was counted between two and nine times. The V call is TRBV12-3 or TRBV12-4, the J call TRBJ2-5; unclear D gene. V was trimmed by 2 bases and J by 5 bases, leaving 9 bases between them. There are 13 residues in the CDR3. CDR3: CASSLQKVETQYF. The CDR3 region has the DNA TGTGCCAGCAGTTTACAAAAGGTGGAGACCCAGTACTTC.

The chain joins TRBV24-1 to TRBJ1-2; 7 nucleotides line up with TRBD1. The CDR3 sequence is 13 residues long. Germline V gene sequence: CDR1 KGHDR, CDR2 SFDVKD. V lost 3 bases, J lost 4 bases, and 1 base stayed unmatched. This CDR3 is CATSDHRGYGYTF. DNA of the CDR3: TGTGCCACCAGTGATCACAGGGGCTATGGCTACACCTTC.

This clonotype was detected ten times or more. The chain combines TRBV15 with TRBJ1-1; no clear D gene. Trimming removed 2 bases at V and 4 bases at J, with 8 bases between. The CDR3 covers 13 residues. CDR1 LNHNV and CDR2 YYDKDF come from the germline V gene (reference sequence). The CDR3 loop is CATSRLTSTEAFF. The CDR3 DNA follows: TGTGCCACCAGCAGACTGACCTCCACTGAAGCTTTCTTT.

A single count supports this clonotype. This chain joins TRBV20-1 and TRBJ2-2, with D hard to call. Per the germline V gene, CDR1 is DFQATT and CDR2 is SNEGSKA (reference sequence). V lost 5 bases to trimming and J lost 5 bases, with 6 bases between them. CDR3 length equals 11 residues. The CDR3, as DNA: TGCAGTGCTCCTATAACCGGGGAGCTGTTTTTT. Translation gives CSAPITGELFF.

This CDR3 reads CASRPDSLPNYGYTF. In DNA form, the CDR3 reads TGTGCCAGCAGGCCTGACAGTTTGCCTAACTATGGCTACACCTTC. This sequence joins TRBV12-3 or TRBV12-4 and TRBJ1-2; tentatively, D is TRBD1 (5 bases). The germline V and J ends were trimmed by 6 bases and 0 bases, with 14 bases remaining between them. The CDR3 consists of 15 residues.

Many counts were recorded for this clonotype. The rearrangement uses TRBV10-1 and TRBJ2-7; TRBD2 is a possible D gene (6 bases). This CDR3 region has 15 residues. The germline gives CDR1 WNHNN, CDR2 SYGVQD (reference sequence). Trimming left V 2 bases short and J 2 bases short, with 13 bases between. CDR3 nucleotide sequence: TGCGCCAGCAGTGAGAACGAGGGAGGACCCTACGAGCAGTACTTC. Amino acids: CASSENEGGPYEQYF.

In its sample, this clonotype was seen a few times. V usage is TRBV4-1 and J usage is TRBJ2-6; 9 bases match TRBD1. The CDR3 is 20 amino acids. V was pared by 1 base and J by 1 base, with 11 bases of the junction left unmatched. Germline lookup yields CDR1 MGHRA and CDR2 YSYEKL. The CDR3 region is CASSQVRTGVSYSGANVLTF. The CDR3, as DNA: TGCGCCAGCAGCCAAGTGAGGACAGGGGTTAGTTATTCTGGGGCCAACGTCCTGACTTTC.

This clonotype showed up just a few times. This chain joins TRBV5-1 and TRBJ2-6; no definite D call. Trimming left V 4 bases short and J 0 bases short, with 11 bases between. Per germline, CDR1 SGHRS and CDR2 YFSETQ. This CDR3 is built from 16 residues. The CDR3 is CASSAEMNSGANVLTF. The CDR3 nucleotides read TGCGCCAGCAGCGCAGAGATGAACTCTGGGGCCAACGTCCTGACTTTC.

This sequence joins TRBV4-1 and TRBJ2-1; the D is unclear. V was trimmed by 2 bases and J by 4 bases, leaving 15 bases between them. The CDR3 totals 16 residues. Germline values: CDR1 MGHRA, CDR2 YSYEKL. The CDR3 DNA sequence: TGCGCCAGCAGCCAATCTAAACTTGGGGAATACAATGAGCAGTTCTTC. Amino acids: CASSQSKLGEYNEQFF.